This entry features one T cell receptor beta chain sequence. These data belong to a study of control samples from healthy donors and cancer patients. Germline V CDR1 and CDR2: LGHDT, YNNKEL (reference sequence). The CDR3 consists of 15 residues. V was pared by 3 bases and J by 3 bases, with 11 bases between. Profiling relied on immunoSEQ multiplex PCR, and the TCRdb table lists in-frame clones only, not all of them. This sample has 130,000 to 150,000 clones, with 85% to 95% found just once. This receptor was taken from a man aged 55 to 70 with colorectal cancer. The chain links TRBV3-1 (or the pseudogene TRBV3-2) to TRBJ1-4; no firm D call. What was sequenced was PBMCs. CDR3 coding DNA: TGTGCCAGCAGCCATGGACCGAGATCTAATGAAAAACTGTTTTTT. This gives the protein CASSHGPRSNEKLFF.